The 8 T cell receptor beta chains listed next were all sequenced from one sample in a study of cytomegalovirus exposure and HLA in healthy donors. Vbeta (60) and Jbeta (13) primers were used in the PCR. The repertoire was sequenced with immunoSEQ multiplex PCR; TCRdb's copy has only in-frame clones and lacks some. This repertoire shows roughly 100,000 clones, roughly 80% found once; its top ten account for less than 10%. The specimen was PBMCs. The receptors stem from a female donor in good health and CMV-seronegative.

This clone is a singleton in its sample. This rearrangement joins TRBV7-9 to TRBJ2-5; no clear D. Germline CDR1 is SEHNR and CDR2 is FQNEAQ (reference sequence). CDR3 length: 13 residues. The V gene lost 2 bases and the J gene lost 2 bases, with 6 bases spanning the gap. The CDR3 reads CASSLNSQETQYF. CDR3 nucleotide sequence: TGTGCCAGCAGCTTAAACAGTCAAGAGACCCAGTACTTC.

The rearrangement links TRBV29-1 to TRBJ2-7; tentative D call: TRBD1 (6 bases). Germline loops: CDR1 SQVTM, CDR2 ANQGSEA. This CDR3 spans 13 amino acids. V was trimmed by 7 bases and J by 2 bases, leaving 15 bases between them. For the CDR3, the DNA is TGCAGCGCTTATACAGGGAAGGCCTACGAGCAGTACTTC. Protein sequence: CSAYTGKAYEQYF.

The J gene is TRBJ1-2, the V gene TRBV19, with unresolved D. V was trimmed by 8 bases and J by 1 base, leaving 8 bases between them. The CDR3 length is 12 residues. The germline V gene has CDR1 LNHDA and CDR2 SQIVND (reference sequence). CDR3 sequence: CASHGYNYGYTF. The DNA of the CDR3 is TGTGCCAGTCACGGGTATAACTATGGCTACACCTTC.

CDR3 coding DNA: TGTGCCAGCAGCTTGGCCGCAGGGTCCTACGAGCAGTACTTC. Translation gives CASSLAAGSYEQYF. The chain is built from TRBV5-4 and TRBJ2-5; weak D call: TRBD1 (5 bases). TRBJ2-7 explains the end of the DNA better; the J call may be wrong. CDR3 length: 14 amino acids. Per germline, CDR1 SGHNT and CDR2 YYREEE (reference sequence).

This clone was detected only once. V is TRBV29-1 and J is TRBJ2-2, with D possibly TRBD1 on 6 matching bases. CDR1 is SQVTM, CDR2 ANQGSEA, per germline. The CDR3 consists of 15 residues. V was pared by 4 bases and J by 5 bases, with 17 bases between. As DNA, the CDR3 is TGCAGCGTTGGCCTACAGGGTCGGCCAACCGGGGAGCTGTTTTTT. It encodes CSVGLQGRPTGELFF.

CDR3 sequence reads: CASSQVPGDRGGGPDTQYF. Here the CDR3 DNA reads TGCGCCAGCAGCCAAGTTCCCGGGGACAGGGGGGGCGGACCAGATACGCAGTATTTT. V gene TRBV4-1 combines with J gene TRBJ2-3; 11 positions match TRBD1. This CDR3 region has 19 residues. Germline assignment: CDR1 MGHRA and CDR2 YSYEKL. J lost 4 bases, V lost 1 base, and 13 bases had no gene match.

Only a few counts were recorded for this clone. The V call is TRBV30, the J call TRBJ2-3; D is uncertain. The germline V gene has CDR1 GTSNPN and CDR2 SVGIG (reference sequence). The CDR3 loop spans 13 amino acids. Trimming pared 2 bases from V and 6 bases from J, leaving 12 bases between. CDR3: CAWSQYPRDTQYF. CDR3 DNA sequence: TGTGCCTGGAGTCAATACCCTCGGGATACGCAGTATTTT.

This chain links TRBV27 with TRBJ2-2; maybe TRBD2 (5 bases). V dropped 1 base and J dropped 0 bases, with 9 bases sitting between them. Germline assignment: CDR1 MNHEY and CDR2 SMNVEV (reference sequence). The CDR3 loop spans 16 amino acids. For the CDR3, the DNA is TGTGCCAGCAGTTTATGGGGAGATACGAACACCGGGGAGCTGTTTTTT. This codes for CASSLWGDTNTGELFF.